This entry lists 6 T cell receptor beta chains sequenced from one sample in a study of blood T cells in healthy people across ages. For the second PCR, which ran for about 6 to 12 cycles, a sample-barcoded 5' primer and a J-beta primer mix were used. MiXCR was run by TCRdb on the 5' RACE reads, yielding one entry per CDR3 protein. The sample shows about 780,000 distinct CDR3 sequences, roughly 25% of them seen only once. These same data were also listed under a study on T cells of mothers and their children.

Input material: blood. All receptors derive from a boy under 18 in good health.

This clonotype was detected only a few times. V gene TRBV2 combines with J gene TRBJ1-2; 7 nucleotides match TRBD1. J was trimmed by 3 bases and V by 6 bases; bases with no gene match: 4. Germline V lookup: CDR1 SNHLY, CDR2 FYNNEI. This CDR3 has 13 residues. CDR3 protein: CASRAGQYYGYTF. The CDR3, as DNA: TGTGCCAGCAGAGCGGGACAGTACTATGGCTACACCTTC.

V is TRBV4-2 and J is TRBJ2-5; 10 nucleotides align to TRBD2. V lost 3 bases and J lost 5; bases outside the gene matches: 12. The CDR3 runs 17 residues. Germline CDR1 reads LGHNA; CDR2 reads YNFKEQ. CDR3 sequence: CASSQVASGGPQETQYF. CDR3 DNA sequence: TGTGCCAGCAGCCAGGTCGCTAGCGGGGGCCCCCAGGAGACCCAGTACTTC.

In this sample, this clonotype turned up many times. The rearrangement joins TRBV20-1 to TRBJ2-7, with 15 bases that match TRBD2. Germline values: CDR1 DFQATT, CDR2 SNEGSKA (reference sequence). This CDR3 comprises 18 residues. The V gene end was trimmed by 5 bases and the J gene end by 2 bases; junction bases not matched to a gene: 13. This CDR3 reads CSASGLAGGSSFTYEQYF. The CDR3 DNA reads TGCAGTGCTTCCGGACTAGCGGGAGGGAGTTCTTTTACCTACGAGCAGTACTTC.

The CDR3 spells CASSDTGGGNTEAFF. The CDR3 DNA sequence: TGTGCCAGCAGTGATACAGGGGGGGGAAACACTGAAGCTTTCTTT. V is TRBV6-1 and J is TRBJ1-1, with 8 bases matching TRBD1. The CDR3 loop spans 15 amino acids. V trimming: 3 bases; J trimming: 2 bases; junction bases outside the gene matches: 5. Looked up from germline, CDR1 is MNHNS and CDR2 is SASEGT.

This sequence joins TRBV3-1 and TRBJ2-1; D is undetermined. V was pared by 0 bases and J by 0 bases, with 6 bases between. CDR3 length: 15 amino acids. Germline CDR1 and CDR2: LGHDT and YNNKEL (reference sequence). The chain's CDR3 is CASSQDLPSYNEQFF. Written as DNA, the CDR3 is TGTGCCAGCAGCCAAGATCTTCCCTCCTACAATGAGCAGTTCTTC.

The gene calls are TRBV5-1 and TRBJ1-3; 7 nucleotides agree with TRBD1. V gave up 7 bases and J gave up 8 bases; unmatched junction bases: 9. The CDR3 spans 13 residues. Germline CDR1 reads SGHRS; CDR2 reads YFSETQ. CDR3 residues: CASSRQGGDTIYF. The CDR3 bases are TGCGCCAGCTCCAGGCAGGGGGGCGACACCATATATTTT.